Listed below are T cell receptor beta chains from one sample, sequenced in a study of T cell responses to AZD1222 COVID-19 vaccine. Repertoires were generated with immunoSEQ multiplex PCR, while TCRdb's copy carries only in-frame clones and drops some. Seen here are about 86,000 clones, 70% to 90% observed once, and the top ten hold approximately 6.3%. The specimen comprised peripheral blood, sampled on day 0 of AZD1222 vaccination. Source of these receptors: an adult in good health. Both conserved end residues are part of each CDR3. The D gene is left open where the match is weak. Clone size is shown for a subset of rows, as once, few, many or a class of expanded clone.

v_gene	abundance	d_gene	j_gene	CDR3aa	CDR3nt
TRBV18	-	TRBD2	TRBJ2-7	CASSPRLAPYEQYF	TGTGCCAGCTCACCGAGACTAGCCCCCTACGAGCAGTACTTC
TRBV28	-	TRBD2	TRBJ2-5	CASTLPGGLGETQYF	TGTGCCAGCACTCTTCCGGGAGGCCTGGGGGAGACCCAGTACTTC
TRBV3-1/TRBV3-2	-	TRBD2	TRBJ2-1	CASSQLPSGTSGYNEQFF	TGTGCCAGCAGCCAATTGCCCTCCGGGACTAGCGGTTACAATGAGCAGTTCTTC
TRBV11-2	-	TRBD2	TRBJ2-1	CASSLYLREGHGEQFF	TGTGCCAGCAGCTTATATTTGCGGGAGGGCCATGGTGAGCAGTTCTTC
TRBV29-1	-	-	TRBJ2-7	CSVAHDYEQYF	TGCAGCGTTGCTCACGACTACGAGCAGTACTTC
TRBV28	-	-	TRBJ1-6	CASRVLPWEGLNSPLHF	TGTGCCAGCAGAGTACTCCCCTGGGAGGGTTTAAATTCACCCCTCCACTTT
TRBV6-5	-	TRBD2	TRBJ2-2	CVLAGRPNTGELFF	TGTGTTCTAGCGGGGAGACCTAACACCGGGGAGCTGTTTTTT
TRBV5-4	-	-	TRBJ2-5	CASSLEPSKETQYF	TGTGCCAGCAGCTTGGAACCGAGTAAAGAGACCCAGTACTTC
TRBV5-1	-	-	TRBJ1-2	CASSLAGGGYGYTF	TGCGCCAGCAGCTTGGCCGGTGGGGGCTATGGCTACACCTTC
TRBV19	-	-	TRBJ1-1	CASRAGWNMNTEAFF	TGTGCCAGTAGGGCGGGCTGGAATATGAACACTGAAGCTTTCTTT
TRBV10-3	once	-	TRBJ2-5	CAISESWTGYQETQYF	TGTGCCATCAGTGAGTCCTGGACGGGGTACCAAGAGACCCAGTACTTC
TRBV9	once	-	TRBJ1-5	CASSVGWGGNQPQHF	TGTGCCAGCAGCGTAGGTTGGGGGGGAAATCAGCCCCAGCATTTT
TRBV7-8	-	TRBD1	TRBJ1-6	CASSPMQGAVLTPLHF	TGTGCCAGCAGCCCGATGCAGGGGGCCGTCTTGACACCCCTCCACTTT
TRBV6-6	few	-	TRBJ2-3	CASAVSTDTQYF	TGTGCCAGCGCCGTGAGCACAGATACGCAGTATTTT
TRBV10-1	-	-	TRBJ1-5	CASGGALVSLNQPQHF	TGCGCCAGTGGTGGGGCCTTGGTCAGCTTAAATCAGCCCCAGCATTTT
TRBV19	-	-	TRBJ1-1	CASTSRGGRPDEAFF	TGTGCCAGTACCTCTCGGGGAGGGAGGCCCGATGAAGCTTTCTTT
TRBV27	-	TRBD1	TRBJ2-1	CASSSWEGQGAYNEQFF	TGTGCCAGCAGTTCATGGGAGGGACAGGGGGCGTACAATGAGCAGTTCTTC
TRBV19	few	TRBD1	TRBJ2-7	CASRQTGVTYEQYF	TGTGCCAGTAGGCAGACAGGGGTTACCTACGAGCAGTACTTC
TRBV2	-	TRBD1	TRBJ1-3	CASSPLGTGRNTIYF	TGTGCCAGCAGCCCCCTGGGGACAGGAAGAAACACCATATATTTT
TRBV24-1	-	-	TRBJ2-1	CATSDLGTGVGYNEQFF	-
TRBV4-2	-	-	TRBJ2-3	CASSQVSVTDTQYF	TGTGCCAGCAGCCAGGTGTCGGTCACAGATACGCAGTATTTT
TRBV6-6	-	-	TRBJ1-5	CASSYGTNNQPQHF	TGTGCCAGCAGTTACGGGACGAACAATCAGCCCCAGCATTTT
TRBV24-1	medium-sized	-	TRBJ2-5	CATSPGVGFQETQYF	TGTGCCACCAGCCCCGGGGTAGGGTTTCAAGAGACCCAGTACTTC
TRBV5-1	-	-	TRBJ1-1	CASSMTVNTEAFF	TGCGCCAGCAGCATGACAGTGAACACTGAAGCTTTCTTT
TRBV3-1/TRBV3-2	-	-	TRBJ1-1	CASSQDWRGGNTEAFF	TGTGCCAGCAGCCAAGATTGGCGGGGGGGGAACACTGAAGCTTTCTTT
TRBV7-6	-	-	TRBJ2-7	CASSLGPTPYEQYF	TGTGCCAGCAGCTTAGGTCCCACCCCCTACGAGCAGTACTTC
TRBV28	-	-	TRBJ1-4	CASSLFPNEKLFF	TGTGCCAGCAGTCTCTTCCCTAATGAAAAACTGTTTTTT
TRBV7-8	-	TRBD1	TRBJ1-5	CASSRTTGPGQPQHF	TGTGCCAGCAGCAGGACGACAGGGCCGGGTCAGCCCCAGCATTTT
TRBV3-1/TRBV3-2	-	-	TRBJ2-1	CASSLLGSNEQFF	TGTGCCAGCAGCCTCCTTGGGAGCAATGAGCAGTTCTTC
TRBV2	-	-	TRBJ1-1	CASRASLNTEAFF	TGTGCCAGCAGGGCCTCCTTAAACACTGAAGCTTTCTTT
TRBV6-1	-	-	TRBJ1-5	CASSEAGGNQPQHF	TGTGCCAGCAGTGAAGCAGGGGGCAATCAGCCCCAGCATTTT
TRBV12-3/TRBV12-4	-	-	TRBJ2-7	CASSLGDVERYF	TGTGCCAGCAGTTTAGGGGATGTAGAAAGGTACTTC
TRBV11-2	-	-	TRBJ2-3	CASSLGRGTDTQYF	TGTGCCAGCAGCTTGGGGCGGGGCACAGATACGCAGTATTTT
TRBV11-2	-	-	TRBJ2-7	CASSSRGGNYEQYF	TGTGCCAGCAGCTCGAGGGGCGGGAACTACGAGCAGTACTTC
TRBV2	-	-	TRBJ2-7	CASSGTAADEQYF	TGTGCCAGCAGTGGGACCGCCGCGGATGAGCAGTACTTC
TRBV5-8	-	TRBD1	TRBJ1-2	CASSLGDRGIENYGYTF	TGTGCCAGCAGCTTGGGGGACAGGGGCATAGAGAACTATGGCTACACCTTC
TRBV14	-	-	TRBJ1-1	CASSQNQRTEAFF	TGTGCCAGCAGCCAAAACCAGAGGACTGAAGCTTTCTTT
TRBV6-1	-	-	TRBJ1-4	CASSEIDNEKLFF	TGTGCCAGCAGTGAAATCGACAATGAAAAACTGTTTTTT
TRBV24-1	-	TRBD2	TRBJ2-7	CATSDLEAVAGGLAYEQYF	TGTGCCACCAGTGATTTAGAGGCAGTAGCGGGAGGGCTGGCCTACGAGCAGTACTTC
TRBV28	medium-sized	-	TRBJ1-2	CASSLANYGYTF	TGTGCCAGCAGTTTAGCTAACTATGGCTACACCTTC
TRBV27	-	TRBD2	TRBJ2-7	CASSGTSGSHEQYF	TGTGCCAGCAGCGGGACTAGCGGGAGTCACGAGCAGTACTTC
TRBV9	-	TRBD2	TRBJ2-3	CASSVGLAGGSRHTDTQYF	TGTGCCAGCAGCGTAGGGCTAGCGGGAGGGAGTCGGCACACAGATACGCAGTATTTT
TRBV11-2	-	-	TRBJ2-2	CASSFTVEGELFF	TGTGCCAGCAGCTTTACCGTTGAGGGGGAGCTGTTTTTT
TRBV28	-	-	TRBJ1-5	CASSFQYNQPQHF	TGTGCCAGCAGTTTTCAGTACAATCAGCCCCAGCATTTT
TRBV10-3	-	-	TRBJ1-5	CAIGRDSNQPQHF	TGTGCCATCGGTCGGGACAGCAATCAGCCCCAGCATTTT
TRBV19	-	-	TRBJ2-7	CASRDRSYEQYF	TGTGCCAGCCGGGACCGATCCTACGAGCAGTACTTC